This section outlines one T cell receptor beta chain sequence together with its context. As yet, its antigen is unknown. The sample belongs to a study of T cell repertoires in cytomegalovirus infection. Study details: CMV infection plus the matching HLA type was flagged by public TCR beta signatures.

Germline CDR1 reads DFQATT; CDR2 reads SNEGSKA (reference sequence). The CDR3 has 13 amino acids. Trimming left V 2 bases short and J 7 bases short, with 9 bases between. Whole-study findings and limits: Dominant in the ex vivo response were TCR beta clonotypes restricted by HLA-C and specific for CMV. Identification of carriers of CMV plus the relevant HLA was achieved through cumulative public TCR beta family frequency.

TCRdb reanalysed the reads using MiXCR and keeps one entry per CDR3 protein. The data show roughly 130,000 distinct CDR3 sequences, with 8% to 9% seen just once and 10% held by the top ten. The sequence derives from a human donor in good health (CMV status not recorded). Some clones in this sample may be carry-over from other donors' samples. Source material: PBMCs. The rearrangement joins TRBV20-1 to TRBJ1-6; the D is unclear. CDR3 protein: CSARWAGNSPLHF. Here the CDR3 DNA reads TGCAGTGCTAGATGGGCGGGCAATTCACCCCTCCACTTT.